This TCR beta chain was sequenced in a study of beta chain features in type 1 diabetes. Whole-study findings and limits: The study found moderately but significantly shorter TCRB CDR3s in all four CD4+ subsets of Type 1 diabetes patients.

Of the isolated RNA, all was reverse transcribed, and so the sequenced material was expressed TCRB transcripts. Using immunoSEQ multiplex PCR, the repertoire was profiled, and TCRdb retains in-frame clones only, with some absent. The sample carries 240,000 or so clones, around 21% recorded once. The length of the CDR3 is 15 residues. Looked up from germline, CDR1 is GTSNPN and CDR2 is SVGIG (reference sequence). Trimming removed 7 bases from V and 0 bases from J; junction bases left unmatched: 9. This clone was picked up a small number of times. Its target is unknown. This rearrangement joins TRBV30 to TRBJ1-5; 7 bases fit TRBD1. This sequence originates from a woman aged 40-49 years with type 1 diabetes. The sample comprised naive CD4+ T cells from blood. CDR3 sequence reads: CAYGHGTVSNQPQHF. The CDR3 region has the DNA TGTGCCTATGGGCATGGGACAGTTAGCAATCAGCCCCAGCATTTT.